The subject of this entry is one T cell receptor (beta chain). Its target is not known. The data derive from a study of CD8+ T cells in alopecia areata. Study findings and constraints: Compared with normal scalp, lesional scalp had higher clonality and more expanded CD8+ clones. Baseline CD8+ expansion's link to response remains uncertain, as there was one nonresponder.

Documented treatment: oral pan-JAK inhibitor, 5-10 mg twice daily. The V gene's germline CDR1 is MGHRA and CDR2 YSYEKL. The CDR3 extends over 12 amino acids. V lost 4 bases and J 15 bases, leaving 16 bases between the germline ends. cDNA serving as the sequencing template came from extracted, reverse transcribed RNA. Data came from immunoSEQ multiplex PCR; TCRdb stores just in-frame clones and leaves some out. The sample holds 110,000 to 150,000 clones; roughly nine tenths are singletons and the top ten take 13%. This clonotype was sampled from a human donor with alopecia areata. The V and J genes are TRBV4-1 and TRBJ2-1, with a weak D call TRBD2 (5 bases). Sequencing was performed on CD8+ T cells sorted from blood, taken at week 4, from a patient treated with tofacitinib. CDR3 sequence reads: CASSPIGLVPFF. Written as DNA, the CDR3 is TGCGCCAGCAGCCCCATCGGACTGGTACCGTTCTTC.